This T cell receptor (beta chain) was sequenced in a study of cytomegalovirus exposure and HLA in healthy donors. General study results and limits: Among immune exposure information, only CMV serostatus was available. Some public TCRs appeared in many individuals, while most sequences were rare. HLA-A and HLA-B allele assignments for most subjects were reportedly predicted accurately using TCR beta sequences.

V was pared by 4 bases and J by 6 bases, with 5 bases of the junction left unmatched. The CDR3 length is 13 residues. Germline V gives CDR1 SGHRS, CDR2 YFSETQ. The primer mix had 60 Vbeta and 13 Jbeta primers. Sequenced by immunoSEQ multiplex PCR; TCRdb stores in-frame clones only, minus some. The sample has roughly 86,000 clones, 75% to 80% seen once. About this clone itself: No antigen is known for it.

V is TRBV5-1 and J is TRBJ1-1, with 8 bases identical to TRBD1. This TCR was recovered from a female donor in good health and CMV-seronegative. The sequencing input was PBMCs. The CDR3 coding sequence is TGCGCCAGCAGCCGGGGGACAGGTTCTGAAGCTTTCTTT. Its translation: CASSRGTGSEAFF.